The 29 T cell receptor beta chains given below trace back to one sample, sequenced in a study of identical twins (TCRdb year 2016). Library prep was done by 5' RACE. TCRdb records Illumina HiSeq 2000 as the sequencer. In-frame beta chains were kept once TCRdb had trimmed the public reads at Q25 with fastp and called clones with MiXCR. Here each entry gathers all rows of one CDR3 protein and keeps the most common genes and DNA. For this sample there are 420,000 or so distinct CDR3 sequences; about 18% appear just once. Of the sample, around 10% is held by the ten largest clones. Input material: naive T cells sorted from blood. In the paper's terms, the cell subset or site label means: cells isolated with a human naive T-cell isolation kit. The receptors were gathered from a man aged 50 or older in good health.

CDR3 bases: TGTGCCAGCAGTTCACCGCCCGGGAGCGGGGAGACCCAGTACTTC. Its translation is CASSSPPGSGETQYF. This rearrangement joins TRBV6-2 or TRBV6-3 to TRBJ2-5; possible D gene TRBD2, 6 bases. V was pared by 4 bases and J by 5 bases, with 17 bases between. This CDR3 is 15 amino acids long. From germline, CDR1 is MNHEY and CDR2 SVGEGT.

This clonotype has at least ten counts. The chain is built from TRBV12-3 or TRBV12-4 and TRBJ2-7; the D is unclear. V was shortened by 6 bases and J by 1 base, with 13 bases between the two germline ends. The CDR3 length is 14 residues. The CDR3 here is CASSLQLYSYEQYF. CDR3 DNA sequence: TGTGCCAGCAGCTTACAGCTCTATTCCTACGAGCAGTACTTC.

The chain carries TRBV6-5 and TRBJ1-1; no definite D call. This CDR3 spans 12 amino acids. Germline V gene data show CDR1 as MNHEY and CDR2 as SVGAGI. V dropped 6 bases and J dropped 9 bases, with 14 bases sitting between them. The CDR3 DNA reads TGTGCCAGCAGCCCTTCGAGGCAGAAAGCTTTCTTT. Residues: CASSPSRQKAFF.

This clonotype was seen at least ten times. The DNA of the CDR3 is TGTGCCAGCAGTTACTCGTTCTCGACCGGCGAGCAGTACTTC. It codes for CASSYSFSTGEQYF. The chain recombines TRBV6-5 with TRBJ2-7; D ambiguous. CDR3 length: 14 residues. CDR1 is MNHEY and CDR2 is SVGAGI in the germline V gene. V dropped 0 bases and J dropped 6 bases, with 12 bases sitting between them.

The chain employs TRBV10-3 and TRBJ1-6; D might be TRBD1 (5 bases). CDR3 length equals 14 residues. V shed 11 bases and J shed 5 bases, with 16 bases lying between them. Germline-derived CDR1 and CDR2 are ENHRY and SYGVKD. For the CDR3, the DNA is TGTGCCGTACGACGGACATCGGATAATTCACCCCTCCACTTT. It is translated as CAVRRTSDNSPLHF.

The J gene is TRBJ2-1, the V gene TRBV5-5, with D perhaps matching TRBD1 (6 bases). V dropped 0 bases and J dropped 1 base, with 11 bases sitting between them. The germline gives CDR1 SGHKS, CDR2 YYEKEE (reference sequence). The CDR3 length is 16 residues. The CDR3 DNA is TGTGCCAGCAGCTTGGAGGGGGTTTCTTCCTACAATGAGCAGTTCTTC. Translation: CASSLEGVSSYNEQFF.

This clonotype was observed many times. The rearrangement uses TRBV7-9 and TRBJ2-7, with 8 bases identical to TRBD1. This CDR3 is 19 amino acids long. Per germline, CDR1 SEHNR and CDR2 FQNEAQ (reference sequence). Trimming at V came to 3 bases and at J to 2 bases, leaving 18 bases not matched to a gene. In DNA form, the CDR3 reads TGTGCCAGCAGCTTTGAGGGTGTGGGTGGACAGGGAGACCCCTACGAGCAGTACTTC. Its protein is CASSFEGVGGQGDPYEQYF.

This clonotype occurred a few times. The chain uses TRBV29-1 and TRBJ2-2; 9 nucleotides line up with TRBD2. Germline CDR1 and CDR2: SQVTM and ANQGSEA. Trimming at V came to 7 bases and at J to 0 bases, leaving 9 bases not matched to a gene. The CDR3 contains 16 residues. CDR3 loop: CSDHISGSANTGELFF. As DNA, the CDR3 is TGCAGCGACCACATTAGCGGGAGCGCGAACACCGGGGAGCTGTTTTTT.

This clonotype has more than one count but fewer than ten. V usage is TRBV4-1 and J usage is TRBJ2-1, with D maybe TRBD1 (6 bases). Trimming took off 4 bases at V and 5 bases at J, with 18 bases between the two ends. CDR1 and CDR2 from the germline V gene are MGHRA and YSYEKL. The CDR3 covers 16 residues. Written as DNA, the CDR3 is TGCGCCAGCAGCCCAAGCGACAGGCAACAAGACAATGAGCAGTTCTTC. Translation: CASSPSDRQQDNEQFF.

The genes are TRBV10-1 and TRBJ1-2; unclear D gene. The CDR3 loop spans 15 amino acids. The ends were cut back, 0 bases at V and 5 bases at J, with 13 bases in the middle. Per germline, CDR1 WNHNN and CDR2 SYGVQD (reference sequence). The CDR3 reads CASSESKAGLYGYTF. CDR3 DNA sequence: TGCGCCAGCAGTGAGTCGAAAGCCGGACTGTATGGCTACACCTTC.

This rearrangement joins TRBV12-3 or TRBV12-4 to TRBJ2-3; D remains unclear. The CDR3 has 16 amino acids. V was shortened by 4 bases and J by 1 base, with 15 bases between the two germline ends. CDR3 nucleotide sequence: TGTGCCAGCAGTTCTAACTGGGCAGGAGGCACAGATACGCAGTATTTT. Amino acids: CASSSNWAGGTDTQYF.

The rearrangement joins TRBV2 to TRBJ1-5; 10 nucleotides match TRBD1. The ends lost 5 bases at V and 0 bases at J; junction bases unmatched: 7. Germline CDR1 and CDR2: SNHLY and FYNNEI. The CDR3 is 17 amino acids. DNA for the CDR3: TGTGCCAGCAGTTACCGGGACAGGGGTTATAGCAATCAGCCCCAGCATTTT. Encoded protein: CASSYRDRGYSNQPQHF.

The chain combines TRBV4-1 with TRBJ2-3, with 7 positions matching TRBD2. V was pared by 10 bases and J by 3 bases, with 10 bases of the junction left unmatched. The CDR3 runs to 14 residues. Germline-derived CDR1 and CDR2 are MGHRA and YSYEKL. CDR3 amino acids: CATAPGLKTDTQYF. CDR3 nucleotide sequence: TGCGCCACGGCACCGGGACTAAAAACAGATACGCAGTATTTT.

The table lists this clonotype with a few counts. The V call is TRBV3-1, the J call TRBJ2-7; 9 positions agree with TRBD1. The V segment lost 5 bases and the J segment 5 bases; nucleotides outside the gene matches: 10. Germline V lookup: CDR1 LGHDT, CDR2 YNNKEL (reference sequence). The CDR3 extends over 15 amino acids. The CDR3: CASSTRDRVWNEQYF. The CDR3 coding sequence is TGTGCCAGCAGCACCCGGGACAGGGTTTGGAACGAGCAGTACTTC.

This clonotype was seen a few times. The junction and the germline gene differ at one end; a read error may be behind it. The rearrangement links TRBV7-7 to TRBJ2-3, with TRBD2 matching 7 bases. Germline V gene data show CDR1 as SSHAT and CDR2 as FNYEAQ (reference sequence). The CDR3 sequence is 13 residues long. The chain's CDR3 is CASSPDGLGIQYF. In nucleotides, the CDR3 is TGTGCTAGCAGCCCCGATGGACTAGGGATTCAGTATTTT.

This clonotype showed up many times. The chain combines TRBV28 with TRBJ1-6; 8 bases are shared with TRBD1. CDR3 size: 17 residues. The germline CDR1 and CDR2 sequences are MDHEN and SYDVKM. The V gene end was trimmed by 3 bases and the J gene end by 10 bases; junction bases not matched to a gene: 14. Here the CDR3 DNA reads TGTGCCAGCAGTTTTGATCTCAGGACAGGGAGAGGCTCACCCCTCCACTTT. Its translation is CASSFDLRTGRGSPLHF.

In this sample, this clonotype turned up many times. The chain recombines TRBV5-1 with TRBJ1-1; D is unclear. This CDR3 comprises 14 residues. V was shortened by 0 bases and J by 0 bases, with 6 bases between the two germline ends. Germline assignment: CDR1 SGHRS and CDR2 YFSETQ. This chain's CDR3 is CASSLDPVNTEAFF. The CDR3 coding sequence is TGCGCCAGCAGCTTGGATCCGGTGAACACTGAAGCTTTCTTT.

This clonotype appeared many times. The chain joins TRBV29-1 to TRBJ2-1; 12 nucleotides align to TRBD2. The CDR3 contains 15 residues. Trimming took 7 bases from V and 5 from J; bases not matched to a gene: 9. Per the germline V gene, CDR1 is SQVTM and CDR2 is ANQGSEA. CDR3 sequence: CSGRLAGDLDNEQFF. CDR3 in DNA: TGCAGCGGCCGACTAGCGGGAGATCTCGACAATGAGCAGTTCTTC.

This clonotype was seen many times. V gene TRBV18 combines with J gene TRBJ2-2; TRBD2 matches at 8 bases. The CDR3 has 16 amino acids. V dropped 3 bases and J dropped 2; count of bases not matched to a gene: 5. Germline CDR1 KGHSH, CDR2 LQKENI. The DNA of the CDR3 is TGTGCCAGCTCACCGCGTAGCGGGATAAACACCGGGGAGCTGTTTTTT. Amino acid sequence: CASSPRSGINTGELFF.

The sample holds a few counts of this clonotype. V is TRBV20-1 and J is TRBJ2-3, with TRBD2 matching over 10 bases. CDR1 DFQATT and CDR2 SNEGSKA come from the germline V gene (reference sequence). The junction had 5 bases not matched to a gene; V was cut back by 0 bases and J by 5 bases. The CDR3 is 15 amino acids. CDR3 protein: CSARDWTSGLDTQYF. The CDR3 coding sequence is TGCAGTGCTAGAGATTGGACTAGCGGTTTAGATACGCAGTATTTT.

The chain employs TRBV7-6 and TRBJ2-1; no firm D call. Germline CDR1 SGHVS, CDR2 FNYEAQ. With 0 bases removed from V and 3 bases from J, the gap between germline ends came to 24 bases. The CDR3 length is 20 residues. CDR3 nucleotides: TGTGCCAGCAGCTTAGCGCGCTCGGACCACTATACAATGAGCTACAATGAGCAGTTCTTC. Translating it yields CASSLARSDHYTMSYNEQFF.

This clonotype was observed a single time. The chain carries TRBV11-2 and TRBJ2-4; tentatively, D is TRBD2 (5 bases). Between the trimmed V and J ends, which lost 0 bases and 0 bases, there was a span of 15 bases. The CDR3 is 18 residues long. Germline V gene data show CDR1 as SGHAT and CDR2 as FQNNGV. This chain's CDR3 is CASSLDRRRSLAKNIQYF. The CDR3 nucleotides are TGTGCCAGCAGCTTAGATCGGAGGAGGTCACTAGCCAAAAACATTCAGTACTTC. Combining the CDR3 with reference TRBV11-2 and TRBJ2-4 gives the whole variable domain EAGVAQSPRYKIIEKRQSVAFWCNPISGHATLYWYQQILGQGPKLLIQFQNNGVVDDSQLPKDRFSAERLKGVDSTLKIQPAKLEDSAVYLCASSLDRRRSLAKNIQYFGAGTRLSVL.

The J gene is TRBJ2-1, the V gene TRBV20-1; 8 nucleotides align to TRBD1. J gave up 5 bases and V 0 bases, and 9 bases lay outside the gene matches. Germline-derived CDR1 and CDR2 are DFQATT and SNEGSKA (reference sequence). The CDR3 contains 16 residues. The CDR3 protein is CSARDRPDRVNNEQFF. DNA for the CDR3: TGCAGTGCTAGAGATCGTCCGGACAGGGTCAACAATGAGCAGTTCTTC.

This clonotype came up many times. The chain employs TRBV4-3 and TRBJ2-5; no definite D call. V lost 1 base to trimming and J lost 5 bases, with 8 bases between them. Germline CDR1 reads LGHNA; CDR2 reads YSLEER. The CDR3 is 13 residues long. The CDR3 region is CASSQGIRETQYF. CDR3 coding DNA: TGCGCCAGCAGCCAAGGAATCCGGGAGACCCAGTACTTC.

DNA for the CDR3: TGTGCCAGCAGTTTAACCGGGTCCCAGCATTTT. Residues: CASSLTGSQHF. The chain combines TRBV12-3 or TRBV12-4 with TRBJ1-5; no reliable D call. The length of the CDR3 is 11 residues. The V end lost 2 bases, the J end lost 11 bases, and 7 bases lay between the germline ends.

In its sample, this clonotype was seen a few times. CDR3 bases: TGTGCCAGCAGCCCCCGGGACAGGGTCAATTCACCCCTCCACTTT. Its translation: CASSPRDRVNSPLHF. The chain recombines TRBV7-2 with TRBJ1-6, with 9 positions matching TRBD1. V dropped 5 bases and J dropped 7; count of bases not matched to a gene: 6. Germline V gene lookup returns CDR1 SGHTA and CDR2 FQGNSA. The CDR3 extends over 15 amino acids.

In this sample, this clonotype turned up many times. The chain combines TRBV7-8 with TRBJ2-6; D is ambiguous. V shed 2 bases and J shed 0 bases, with 5 bases lying between them. Germline CDR1 reads SGHVS; CDR2 reads FQNEAQ. This CDR3 comprises 15 residues. Here the CDR3 DNA reads TGTGCCAGCAGCTTAATAAGCTCTGGGGCCAACGTCCTGACTTTC. Residues: CASSLISSGANVLTF. The entire variable domain, with the rest obtained from reference TRBV7-8 and TRBJ2-6, is as follows: GAGVSQSPRYKVAKRGQDVALRCDPISGHVSLFWYQQALGQGPEFLTYFQNEAQLDKSGLPSDRFFAERPEGSVSTLKIQRTQQEDSAVYLCASSLISSGANVLTFGAGSRLTVL.

The rearrangement links TRBV6-1 to TRBJ1-1; 10 bases are a match to TRBD1. There are 15 residues in the CDR3. Germline CDR1 and CDR2: MNHNS and SASEGT. V dropped 6 bases and J dropped 3; count of bases not matched to a gene: 7. In nucleotides, the CDR3 is TGTGCCAGCAGCGAGACAGGGGGCTATTACACTGAAGCTTTCTTT. It encodes CASSETGGYYTEAFF.

This clonotype has only a few counts. This chain connects TRBV28 to TRBJ1-1, with D unresolved. The CDR3 spans 14 residues. The germline V gene encodes CDR1 MDHEN and CDR2 SYDVKM. The germline V and J ends were trimmed by 2 bases and 1 base, with 8 bases remaining between them. The CDR3 loop reads CASSLRLGNTEAFF. CDR3 sequence (DNA): TGTGCCAGCAGTTTAAGGTTAGGGAACACTGAAGCTTTCTTT.